A selection of T cell receptor beta chains follows, all from one sample in a study of shared clonotypes between healthy human individuals. Data came from immunoSEQ multiplex PCR; TCRdb stores just in-frame clones and leaves some out. This table holds about 960,000 clones, 76% found once. Source material: memory CD4+ T cells sorted from blood. Every receptor here comes from a man younger than 35 in good health. CDR3s include the opening cysteine and the closing phenylalanine or tryptophan. The D gene is left open where the match is weak. Clone sizes are given selectively: once, few, many, or a class where the clone is expanded.

d_gene: TRBD1
abundance: .
j_gene: TRBJ2-7
v_gene: TRBV28
CDR3aa: CASSLYSDRVSEQYF
CDR3nt: TGTGCCAGCAGTTTATATTCGGACAGGGTGAGCGAGCAGTACTTC

d_gene: .
abundance: .
j_gene: TRBJ2-1
v_gene: TRBV5-1
CDR3aa: CASSLALGAPYNEQFF
CDR3nt: TGCGCCAGCAGCTTGGCCTTGGGGGCCCCCTACAATGAGCAGTTCTTC

d_gene: .
abundance: .
j_gene: TRBJ1-2
v_gene: TRBV30
CDR3aa: CAWSPTGLGSYGYTF
CDR3nt: TGTGCCTGGAGTCCAACGGGGCTGGGGAGCTATGGCTACACCTTC

d_gene: TRBD1
abundance: .
j_gene: TRBJ2-5
v_gene: TRBV6-1
CDR3aa: CASSAPGQLQETQYF
CDR3nt: TGTGCCAGCAGTGCACCGGGACAGCTCCAAGAGACCCAGTACTTC

d_gene: .
abundance: .
j_gene: TRBJ2-2
v_gene: TRBV29-1
CDR3aa: CSVEDLWGSGELFF
CDR3nt: TGCAGCGTTGAAGATCTATGGGGCTCCGGGGAGCTGTTTTTT

d_gene: .
abundance: .
j_gene: TRBJ2-5
v_gene: TRBV5-1
CDR3aa: CASSLQRSGPETQYF
CDR3nt: TGCGCCAGCAGCTTACAGAGATCTGGCCCAGAGACCCAGTACTTC

d_gene: .
abundance: many
j_gene: TRBJ2-3
v_gene: TRBV28
CDR3aa: CASSPPTAHTDTQYF
CDR3nt: TGTGCCAGCAGTCCCCCGACAGCCCACACAGATACGCAGTATTTT

d_gene: .
abundance: .
j_gene: TRBJ2-3
v_gene: TRBV29-1
CDR3aa: CSVGRRDTQYF
CDR3nt: TGCAGCGTTGGGAGGAGGGATACGCAGTATTTT

d_gene: TRBD2
abundance: few
j_gene: TRBJ2-3
v_gene: TRBV6-6
CDR3aa: CASSKRTSGGTDTQYF
CDR3nt: TGTGCCAGCAGTAAACGGACTAGCGGGGGCACAGATACGCAGTATTTT

d_gene: TRBD1
abundance: few
j_gene: TRBJ2-3
v_gene: TRBV28
CDR3aa: CASSFTGQGIADTQYF
CDR3nt: TGTGCCAGCAGTTTCACAGGACAGGGCATCGCAGATACGCAGTATTTT

d_gene: TRBD1
abundance: .
j_gene: TRBJ1-5
v_gene: TRBV10-3
CDR3aa: CAIRNGTGRQPQHF
CDR3nt: TGTGCCATCAGGAACGGGACAGGGCGTCAGCCCCAGCATTTT

d_gene: .
abundance: .
j_gene: TRBJ2-1
v_gene: TRBV7-9
CDR3aa: CASSTSPGPSSYNEQFF
CDR3nt: TGTGCCAGCAGCACCTCCCCGGGACCAAGCTCCTACAATGAGCAGTTCTTC

d_gene: TRBD1
abundance: .
j_gene: TRBJ2-7
v_gene: TRBV7-9
CDR3aa: CASKGTGPYEQYF
CDR3nt: TGTGCCAGCAAGGGGACAGGGCCCTACGAGCAGTACTTC

d_gene: .
abundance: few
j_gene: TRBJ1-5
v_gene: TRBV18
CDR3aa: CASSPTRQAQPQHF
CDR3nt: TGTGCCAGCTCACCCACCCGACAGGCCCAGCCCCAGCATTTT

d_gene: .
abundance: .
j_gene: TRBJ1-5
v_gene: TRBV19
CDR3aa: CASSLNFQPQHF
CDR3nt: TGTGCCAGTAGTCTGAATTTCCAGCCCCAGCATTTT